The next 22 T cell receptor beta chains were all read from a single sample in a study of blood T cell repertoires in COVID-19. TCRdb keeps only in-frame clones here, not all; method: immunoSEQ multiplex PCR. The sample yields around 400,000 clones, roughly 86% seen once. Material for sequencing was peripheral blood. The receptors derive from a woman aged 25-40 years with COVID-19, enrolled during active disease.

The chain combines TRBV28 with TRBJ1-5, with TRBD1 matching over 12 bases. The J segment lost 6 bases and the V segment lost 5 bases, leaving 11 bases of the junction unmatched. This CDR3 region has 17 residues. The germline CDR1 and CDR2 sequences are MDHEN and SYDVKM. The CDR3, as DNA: TGTGCCAGCAGTCTGGGGGACAGGGGGCGCCGGGGTCAGCCCCAGCATTTT. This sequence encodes CASSLGDRGRRGQPQHF.

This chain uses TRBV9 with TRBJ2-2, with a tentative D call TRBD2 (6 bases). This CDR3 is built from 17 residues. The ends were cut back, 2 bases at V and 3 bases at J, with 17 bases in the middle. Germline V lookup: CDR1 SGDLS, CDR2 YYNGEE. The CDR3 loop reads CASSVGGGLTYTGELFF. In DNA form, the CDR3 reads TGTGCCAGCAGCGTCGGTGGGGGACTGACCTACACCGGGGAGCTGTTTTTT.

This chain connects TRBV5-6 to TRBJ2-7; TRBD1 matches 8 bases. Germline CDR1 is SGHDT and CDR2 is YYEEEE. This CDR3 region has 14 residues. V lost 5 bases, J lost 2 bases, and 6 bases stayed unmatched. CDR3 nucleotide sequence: TGTGCCAGCAGGCTGGGCAGGGGGCCCTACGAGCAGTACTTC. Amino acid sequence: CASRLGRGPYEQYF.

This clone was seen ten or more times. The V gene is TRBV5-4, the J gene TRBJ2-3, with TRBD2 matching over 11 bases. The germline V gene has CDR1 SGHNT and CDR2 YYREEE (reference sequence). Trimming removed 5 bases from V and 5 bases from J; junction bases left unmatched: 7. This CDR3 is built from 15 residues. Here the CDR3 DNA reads TGTGCCAGCAGTTCCCTAGCGGGAGGTATAGATACGCAGTATTTT. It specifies CASSSLAGGIDTQYF.

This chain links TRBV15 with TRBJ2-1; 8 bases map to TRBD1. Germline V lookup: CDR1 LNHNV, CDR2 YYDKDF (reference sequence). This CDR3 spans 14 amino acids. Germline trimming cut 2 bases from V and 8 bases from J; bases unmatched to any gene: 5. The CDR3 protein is CATSRLQGVDEQFF. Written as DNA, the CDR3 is TGTGCCACCAGCAGACTACAGGGGGTGGATGAGCAGTTCTTC.

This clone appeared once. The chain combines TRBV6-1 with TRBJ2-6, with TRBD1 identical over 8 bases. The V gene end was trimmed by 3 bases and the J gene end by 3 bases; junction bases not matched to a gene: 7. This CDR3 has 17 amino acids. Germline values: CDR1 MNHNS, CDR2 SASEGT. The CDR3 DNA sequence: TGTGCCAGCAGTGAGCGACCAGGGGGCGGTGGGGCCAACGTCCTGACTTTC. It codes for CASSERPGGGGANVLTF.

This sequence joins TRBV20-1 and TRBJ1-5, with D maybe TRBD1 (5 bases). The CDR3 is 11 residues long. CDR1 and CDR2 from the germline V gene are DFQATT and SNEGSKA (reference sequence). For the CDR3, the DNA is TGCGGGGGGGGTGGTAATCAGCCCCAGCATTTT. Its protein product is CGGGGNQPQHF.

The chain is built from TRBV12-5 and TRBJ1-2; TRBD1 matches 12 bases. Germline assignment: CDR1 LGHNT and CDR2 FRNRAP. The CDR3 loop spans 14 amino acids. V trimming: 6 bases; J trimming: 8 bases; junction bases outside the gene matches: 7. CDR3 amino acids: CASGRDRGLGGYTF. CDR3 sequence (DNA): TGTGCTAGTGGACGGGACAGGGGGCTGGGGGGCTACACCTTC.

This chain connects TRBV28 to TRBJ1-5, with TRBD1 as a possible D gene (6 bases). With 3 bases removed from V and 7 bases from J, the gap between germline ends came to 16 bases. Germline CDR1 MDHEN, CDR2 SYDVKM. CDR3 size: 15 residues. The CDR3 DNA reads TGTGCCAGCAGTTTTATCGGGCAGGGGACGCAGCCCCAGCATTTT. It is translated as CASSFIGQGTQPQHF.

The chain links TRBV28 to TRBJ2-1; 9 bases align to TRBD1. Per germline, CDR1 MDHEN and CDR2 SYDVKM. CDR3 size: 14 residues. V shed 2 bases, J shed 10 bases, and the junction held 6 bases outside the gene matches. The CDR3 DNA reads TGTGCCAGCAGTTTAGGGGACAGGGACAGGGAGCAGTTCTTC. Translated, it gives CASSLGDRDREQFF. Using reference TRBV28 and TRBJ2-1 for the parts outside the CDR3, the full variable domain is DVKVTQSSRYLVKRTGEKVFLECVQDMDHENMFWYRQDPGLGLRLIYFSYDVKMKEKGDIPEGYSVSREKKERFSLILESASTNQTSMYLCASSLGDRDREQFFGPGTRLTVL.

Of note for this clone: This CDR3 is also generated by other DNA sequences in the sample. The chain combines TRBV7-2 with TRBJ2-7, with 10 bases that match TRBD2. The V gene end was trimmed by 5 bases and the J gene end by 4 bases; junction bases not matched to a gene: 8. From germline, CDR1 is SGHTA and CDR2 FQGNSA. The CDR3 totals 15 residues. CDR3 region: CASSPTGTSAYEQYF. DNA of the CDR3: TGTGCCAGCAGCCCGACCGGGACTAGCGCTTACGAGCAGTACTTC.

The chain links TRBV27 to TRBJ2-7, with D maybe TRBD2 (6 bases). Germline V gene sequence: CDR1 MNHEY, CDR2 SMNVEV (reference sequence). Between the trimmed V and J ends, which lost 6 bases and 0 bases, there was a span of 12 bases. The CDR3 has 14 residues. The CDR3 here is CASRRMGGSYEQYF. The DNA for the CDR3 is TGTGCCAGCAGGCGGATGGGAGGCTCCTACGAGCAGTACTTC.

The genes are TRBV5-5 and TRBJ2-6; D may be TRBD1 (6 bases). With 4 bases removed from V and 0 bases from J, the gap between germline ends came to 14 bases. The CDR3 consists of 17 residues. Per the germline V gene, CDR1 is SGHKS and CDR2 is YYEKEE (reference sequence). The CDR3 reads CASSRNRATSGANVLTF. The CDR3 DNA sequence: TGTGCCAGCAGCCGTAACAGGGCAACCTCTGGGGCCAACGTCCTGACTTTC. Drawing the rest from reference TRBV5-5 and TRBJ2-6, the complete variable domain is DAGVTQSPTHLIKTRGQQVTLRCSPISGHKSVSWYQQVLGQGPQFIFQYYEKEERGRGNFPDRFSARQFPNYSSELNVNALLLGDSALYLCASSRNRATSGANVLTFGAGSRLTVL.

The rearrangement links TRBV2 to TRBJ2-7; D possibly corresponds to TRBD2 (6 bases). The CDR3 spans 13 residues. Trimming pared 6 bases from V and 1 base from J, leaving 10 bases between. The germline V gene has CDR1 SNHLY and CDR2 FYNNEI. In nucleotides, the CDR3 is TGTGCCAGCAGCATGACTAGATCCTACGAGCAGTACTTC. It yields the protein CASSMTRSYEQYF.

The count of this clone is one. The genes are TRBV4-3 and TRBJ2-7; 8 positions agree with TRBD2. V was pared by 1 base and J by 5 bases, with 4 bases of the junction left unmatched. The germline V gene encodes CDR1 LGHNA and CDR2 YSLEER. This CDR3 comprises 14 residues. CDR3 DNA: TGCGCCAGCAGCCAAGGGACTAGCTTCCACGAGCAGTACTTC. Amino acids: CASSQGTSFHEQYF.

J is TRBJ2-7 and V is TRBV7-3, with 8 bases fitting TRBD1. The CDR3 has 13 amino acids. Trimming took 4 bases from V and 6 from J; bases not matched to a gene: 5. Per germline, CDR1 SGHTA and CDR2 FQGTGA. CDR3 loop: CASSSDRGGEQYF. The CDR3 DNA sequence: TGTGCCAGCAGCTCTGACAGGGGTGGCGAGCAGTACTTC.

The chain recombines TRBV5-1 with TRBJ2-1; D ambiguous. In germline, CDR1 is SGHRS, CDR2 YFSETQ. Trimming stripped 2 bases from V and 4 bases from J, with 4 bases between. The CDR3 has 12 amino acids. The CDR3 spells CASSFSYNEQFF. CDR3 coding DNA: TGCGCCAGCAGCTTCAGTTACAATGAGCAGTTCTTC. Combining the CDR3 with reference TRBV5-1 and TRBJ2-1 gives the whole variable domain KAGVTQTPRYLIKTRGQQVTLSCSPISGHRSVSWYQQTPGQGLQFLFEYFSETQRNKGNFPGRFSGRQFSNSRSEMNVSTLELGDSALYLCASSFSYNEQFFGPGTRLTVL.

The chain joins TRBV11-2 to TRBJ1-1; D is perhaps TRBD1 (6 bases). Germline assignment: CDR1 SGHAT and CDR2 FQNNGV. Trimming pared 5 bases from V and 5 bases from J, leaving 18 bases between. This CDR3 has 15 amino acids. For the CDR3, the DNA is TGTGCCAGCAGCCCCCCAAGCGGGGGGCGGACTGAAGCTTTCTTT. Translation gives CASSPPSGGRTEAFF.

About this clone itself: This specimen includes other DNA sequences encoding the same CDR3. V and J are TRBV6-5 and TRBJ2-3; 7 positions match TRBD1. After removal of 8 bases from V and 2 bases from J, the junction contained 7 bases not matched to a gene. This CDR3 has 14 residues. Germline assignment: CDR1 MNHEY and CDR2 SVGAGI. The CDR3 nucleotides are TGTGCCAGCTCTCCGACAGGGTCCACAGATACGCAGTATTTT. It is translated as CASSPTGSTDTQYF.

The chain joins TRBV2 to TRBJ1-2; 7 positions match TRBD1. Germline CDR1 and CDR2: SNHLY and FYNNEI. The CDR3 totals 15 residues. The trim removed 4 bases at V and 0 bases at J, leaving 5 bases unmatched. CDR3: CASSGTGTANYGYTF. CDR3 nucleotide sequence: TGTGCCAGCAGTGGAACCGGGACAGCTAACTATGGCTACACCTTC.

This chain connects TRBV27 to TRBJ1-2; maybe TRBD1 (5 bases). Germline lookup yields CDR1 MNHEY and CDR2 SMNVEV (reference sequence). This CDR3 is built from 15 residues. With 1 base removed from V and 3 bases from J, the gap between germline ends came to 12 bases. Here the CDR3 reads CASSLFRQGHYGYTF. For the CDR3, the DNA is TGTGCCAGCAGTTTATTCCGGCAGGGCCACTATGGCTACACCTTC.

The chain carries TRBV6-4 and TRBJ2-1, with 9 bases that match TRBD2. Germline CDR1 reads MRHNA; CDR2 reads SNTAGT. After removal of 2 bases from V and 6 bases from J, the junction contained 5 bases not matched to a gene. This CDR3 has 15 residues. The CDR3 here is CASSDAGGPGNEQFF. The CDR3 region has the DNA TGTGCCAGCAGTGACGCGGGAGGGCCCGGCAATGAGCAGTTCTTC.